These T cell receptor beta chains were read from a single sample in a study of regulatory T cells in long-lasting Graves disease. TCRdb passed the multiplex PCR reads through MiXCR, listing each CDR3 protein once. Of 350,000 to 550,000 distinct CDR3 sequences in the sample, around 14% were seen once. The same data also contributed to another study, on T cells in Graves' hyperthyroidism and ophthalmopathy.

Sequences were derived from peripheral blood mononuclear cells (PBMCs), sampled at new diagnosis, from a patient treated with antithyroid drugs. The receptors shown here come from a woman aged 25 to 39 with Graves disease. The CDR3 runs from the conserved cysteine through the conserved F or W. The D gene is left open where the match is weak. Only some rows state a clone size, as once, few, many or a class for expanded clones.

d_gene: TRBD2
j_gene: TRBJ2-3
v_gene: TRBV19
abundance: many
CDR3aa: CASSIRGGTTDTQYF
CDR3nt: TGTGCCAGTAGTATTCGCGGGGGGACCACAGATACGCAGTATTTT

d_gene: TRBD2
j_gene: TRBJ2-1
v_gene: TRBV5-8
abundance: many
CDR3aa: CASSPRAGGPSEQFF
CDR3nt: TGTGCCAGCAGCCCTCGAGCGGGAGGGCCGAGTGAGCAGTTCTTC

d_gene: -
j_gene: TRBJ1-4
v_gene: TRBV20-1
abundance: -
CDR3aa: CSATDQGEKLFF
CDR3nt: TGCAGTGCTACTGACCAAGGGGAAAAACTGTTTTTT

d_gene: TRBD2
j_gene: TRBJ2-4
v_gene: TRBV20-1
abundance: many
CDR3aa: CSATTSGRAGGNIQYF
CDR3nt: TGCAGTGCTACGACTAGCGGGAGGGCCGGAGGGAACATTCAGTACTTC

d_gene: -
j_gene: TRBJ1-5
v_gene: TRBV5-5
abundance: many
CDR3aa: CASSLVRGHDQPQHF
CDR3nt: TGTGCCAGCAGCTTGGTAAGAGGGCACGATCAGCCCCAGCATTTT

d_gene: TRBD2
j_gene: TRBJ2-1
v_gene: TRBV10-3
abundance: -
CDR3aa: CAISGLAGEIYEQFF
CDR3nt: TGTGCCATCAGTGGGCTAGCGGGAGAGATATATGAGCAGTTCTTC

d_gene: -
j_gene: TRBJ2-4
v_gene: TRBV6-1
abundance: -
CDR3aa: CASRSLGIQYF
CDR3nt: TGTGCCAGCAGAAGCTTAGGCATTCAGTACTTC

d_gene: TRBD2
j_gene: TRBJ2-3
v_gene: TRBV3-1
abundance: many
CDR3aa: CASSQDPGLAGTDTQYF
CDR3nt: TGTGCCAGCAGCCAAGATCCGGGGCTAGCGGGAACAGATACGCAGTATTTT

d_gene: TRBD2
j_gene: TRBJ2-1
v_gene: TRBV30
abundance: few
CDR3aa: CAWSFSGRNLPTLNEQFF
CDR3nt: TGTGCCTGGAGTTTTAGCGGGAGAAATCTCCCCACCCTAAATGAGCAGTTCTTC

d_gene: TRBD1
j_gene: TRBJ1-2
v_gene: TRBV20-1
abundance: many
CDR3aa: CSAQIEQGEGYGYTF
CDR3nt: TGCAGTGCTCAAATTGAACAGGGGGAAGGCTATGGCTACACCTTC

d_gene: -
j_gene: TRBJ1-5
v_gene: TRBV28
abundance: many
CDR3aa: CASSAAGWGQPQHF
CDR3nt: TGTGCCAGCAGTGCTGCAGGGTGGGGTCAGCCCCAGCATTTT

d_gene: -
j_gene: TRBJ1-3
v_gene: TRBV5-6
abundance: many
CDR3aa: CASSLFDRSSGNTIYF
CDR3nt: TGTGCCAGCAGCCTATTCGACAGGAGCTCTGGAAACACCATATATTTT

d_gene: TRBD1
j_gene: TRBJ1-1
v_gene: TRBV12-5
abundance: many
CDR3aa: CASGRARTGYMNTEAFF
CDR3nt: TGTGCTAGTGGTCGCGCAAGGACAGGGTACATGAACACTGAAGCTTTCTTT

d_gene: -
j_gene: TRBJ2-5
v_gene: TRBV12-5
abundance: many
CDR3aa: CASGPPGETQYF
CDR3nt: TGTGCTAGTGGTCCCCCCGGTGAGACCCAGTACTTC

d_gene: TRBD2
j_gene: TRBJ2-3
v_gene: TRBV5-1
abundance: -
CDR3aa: CASSVGTVSGRKSTDTQYF
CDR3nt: TGCGCCAGCAGCGTCGGGACGGTTAGCGGGAGGAAAAGCACAGATACGCAGTATTTT

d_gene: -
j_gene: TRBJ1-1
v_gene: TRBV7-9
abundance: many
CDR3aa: CASSSPGTGIYTEAFF
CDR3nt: TGTGCCAGCAGCTCTCCCGGAACAGGGATATACACTGAAGCTTTCTTT

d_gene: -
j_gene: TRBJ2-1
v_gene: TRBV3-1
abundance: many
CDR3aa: CASSQWVGGRYNEQFF
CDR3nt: TGTGCCAGCAGCCAATGGGTGGGCGGTCGATACAATGAGCAGTTCTTC

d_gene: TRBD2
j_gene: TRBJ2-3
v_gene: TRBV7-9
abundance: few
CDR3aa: CASSAGLAGGTDTQYF
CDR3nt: TGTGCCAGCAGCGCGGGACTAGCGGGGGGCACAGATACGCAGTATTTT

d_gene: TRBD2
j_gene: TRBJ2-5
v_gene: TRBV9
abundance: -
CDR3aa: CASSGVGLAGAETQYF
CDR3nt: TGTGCCAGCAGCGGCGTGGGACTAGCGGGAGCGGAGACCCAGTACTTC

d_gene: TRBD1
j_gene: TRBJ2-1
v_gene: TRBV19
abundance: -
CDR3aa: CASRGGQDRYNEQFF
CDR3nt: TGTGCCAGTAGAGGGGGACAGGATCGCTACAATGAGCAGTTCTTC

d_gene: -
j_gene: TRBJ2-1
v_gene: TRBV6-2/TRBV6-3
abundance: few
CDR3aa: CASSYSRWGASEQFF
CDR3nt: TGTGCCAGCAGTTACTCGAGGTGGGGGGCAAGTGAGCAGTTCTTC

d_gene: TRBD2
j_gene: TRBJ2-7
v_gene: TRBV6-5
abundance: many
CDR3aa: CASSYYASLAGTFDEQYF
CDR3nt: TGTGCCAGCAGTTACTACGCATCGCTAGCGGGGACTTTCGACGAGCAGTACTTC